This T cell receptor (beta chain) was captured by sequencing in a study of Ad26.COV2.S vaccination and SARS-CoV-2 variants. Study context: The study gave Ad26.COV2.S intramuscularly, once or twice 56 days apart. Study findings and constraints: Once vaccination had occurred, spike-specific CD8+ and CD4+ T cell responses reportedly showed substantial breadth. Vaccinated individuals (as opposed to placebo recipients) had higher spike-specific TCR breadth.

Sequenced by immunoSEQ multiplex PCR; TCRdb stores in-frame clones only, minus some. The table has some 450,000 clones, about 90% seen once. Treatment described: roughly 18 received Ad26.COV2.S at low or high dose, single or two shots; roughly 5 received placebo; per-sample allocation not given. On day 63 after the first injection, vaccine and placebo recipients gave samples. Points on this clone: The antigen remains undetermined.

Germline values: CDR1 LNHNV, CDR2 YYDKDF (reference sequence). V lost 1 base and J lost 4, with 7 bases in between. CDR3 length: 13 residues. The chain combines TRBV15 with TRBJ2-5; D unresolved. The material was peripheral blood, obtained in a trial of Ad26.COV2.S vaccine versus placebo. This receptor was identified in a person aged 18 to 65 who received the Ad26.COV2.S COVID-19 vaccine or a placebo. The CDR3 bases are TGTGCCACCAGCAGAGGGTCGGGAGAGACCCAGTACTTC. Its translation is CATSRGSGETQYF.